The clone carrying this T cell receptor beta chain was observed a handful of times. Its antigen remains unknown. This sample's treatment: 10-day PBMC culture with coronavirus spike peptide pools or control peptides (ViraFEST assay). Peptide pool stimulation in ViraFEST expanded antigen-specific T cells, whose TCRs were then sequenced. Deletions cut 0 bases from V and 4 bases from J, with 10 bases between. CDR3 length equals 15 residues. Germline CDR1 and CDR2: LNHNV and YYDKDF (reference sequence). This sample was taken from a study of vaccination and CD4 T cells after COVID-19. Study background: Post-vaccination samples were procured at a median of 72 days following dose two (range 14 to 241). Overlapping peptides covering the spike proteins of SARS-CoV-2, HCoV-NL63, HCoV-OC43 and HCoV-229E were added to stimulate cells.

An Oncomine TCR Beta short-read assay was used to sequence the DNA from cultured CD4+ T cells. TCRdb processed the PCR reads anew with MiXCR; each CDR3 protein has one entry. The table lists about 14,000 distinct CDR3 sequences, approximately 35% of them singletons, with roughly 12% in the top ten. Points from the study as a whole: Post-vaccination reactive clonotypes (median roughly 41) did not differ significantly from post-infection (21).

This chain uses TRBV15 with TRBJ2-1; D perhaps matches TRBD2 (6 bases). This TCR was sampled from a human donor who had recovered from COVID-19. Sequences were obtained from CD4+ T cells from blood, cultured in vitro. The CDR3 DNA reads as TGTGCCACCAGCAGAGACGGCGGGACGTACAATGAGCAGTTCTTC. It specifies CATSRDGGTYNEQFF.